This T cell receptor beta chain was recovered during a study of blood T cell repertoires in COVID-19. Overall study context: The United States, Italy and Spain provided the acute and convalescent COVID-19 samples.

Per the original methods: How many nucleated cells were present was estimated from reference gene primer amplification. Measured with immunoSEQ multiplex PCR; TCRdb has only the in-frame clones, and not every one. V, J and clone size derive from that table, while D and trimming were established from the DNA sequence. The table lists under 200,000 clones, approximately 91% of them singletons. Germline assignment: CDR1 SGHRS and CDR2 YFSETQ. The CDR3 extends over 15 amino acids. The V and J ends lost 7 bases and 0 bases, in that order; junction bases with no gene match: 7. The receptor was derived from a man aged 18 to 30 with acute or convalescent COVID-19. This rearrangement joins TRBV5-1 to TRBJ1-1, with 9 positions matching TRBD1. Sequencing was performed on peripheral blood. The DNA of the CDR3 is TGCGCCAGCGCGGACAGGGGAGCCGTGAACACTGAAGCTTTCTTT. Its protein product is CASADRGAVNTEAFF.